The 29 T cell receptor beta chains presented below share a single source sample, sequenced in a study of blood T cell repertoires in COVID-19. Assay: immunoSEQ multiplex PCR; the TCRdb copy retains only in-frame clones and omits some. The table has around 71,000 clones, more than 75% seen once. Material for sequencing was peripheral blood. Receptors originate from an elderly woman with active or convalescent COVID-19.

This clone has a handful of counts. This chain links TRBV19 with TRBJ2-1, with D maybe TRBD2 (5 bases). Germline CDR1 and CDR2: LNHDA and SQIVND (reference sequence). The V end was cut by 3 bases, the J end by 4 bases, with 13 bases between. The CDR3 is 15 amino acids. The CDR3 here is CASSIEDSRYNEQFF. CDR3 coding DNA: TGTGCCAGTAGTATCGAGGACTCCCGTTACAATGAGCAGTTCTTC.

This clone was seen only once. The chain has TRBV11-2 and TRBJ2-7; 7 bases are a match to TRBD1. The CDR3 is made up of 14 amino acids. V shed 0 bases, J shed 2 bases, and the junction held 1 base outside the gene matches. Germline CDR1 and CDR2: SGHAT and FQNNGV. In DNA, the CDR3 is TGTGCCAGCAGCTTAGAAGGGACAGCCTACGAGCAGTACTTC. This codes for CASSLEGTAYEQYF.

The genes are TRBV7-2 and TRBJ2-3, with 13 bases aligning to TRBD2. With 1 base clipped from V and 0 bases from J, the junction kept 4 bases outside the gene matches. Germline V gives CDR1 SGHTA, CDR2 FQGNSA. This CDR3 is built from 18 residues. The chain's CDR3 is CASSLVGLAGESTDTQYF. CDR3 DNA sequence: TGTGCCAGCAGCTTAGTTGGACTAGCGGGGGAAAGCACAGATACGCAGTATTTT.

The V gene is TRBV30, the J gene TRBJ2-7, with D possibly being TRBD2 (5 bases). The CDR3 has 14 amino acids. The V gene lost 0 bases and the J gene lost 0 bases, with 9 bases spanning the gap. Germline CDR1 and CDR2: GTSNPN and SVGIG (reference sequence). CDR3 protein: CAWSVLGSSYEQYF. DNA of the CDR3: TGTGCCTGGAGTGTACTGGGGAGCTCCTACGAGCAGTACTTC.

The genes are TRBV5-6 and TRBJ1-2; D is possibly TRBD1 (5 bases). With 3 bases removed from V and 10 bases from J, the gap between germline ends came to 19 bases. Germline V gene data show CDR1 as SGHDT and CDR2 as YYEEEE. The CDR3 is 14 amino acids. The CDR3: CASSSRTRKIIYTF. The DNA of the CDR3 is TGTGCCAGCAGCTCCCGGACAAGGAAGATAATCTACACCTTC. Variable domain in full (rest from reference TRBV5-6 and TRBJ1-2): DAGVTQSPTHLIKTRGQQVTLRCSPKSGHDTVSWYQQALGQGPQFIFQYYEEEERQRGNFPDRFSGHQFPNYSSELNVNALLLGDSALYLCASSSRTRKIIYTFGSGTRLTVV.

The gene calls are TRBV4-1 and TRBJ1-4, with D unresolved. Per the germline V gene, CDR1 is MGHRA and CDR2 is YSYEKL. Between the trimmed V and J ends, which lost 4 bases and 7 bases, there was a span of 16 bases. The CDR3 covers 15 residues. The CDR3 loop is CASSLHFREGEKLFF. The CDR3 nucleotides are TGCGCCAGCAGCCTCCATTTCCGGGAGGGTGAAAAACTGTTTTTT.

The genes are TRBV5-1 and TRBJ2-3; 10 nucleotides agree with TRBD2. CDR1 is SGHRS, CDR2 YFSETQ, per germline. The CDR3 has 17 residues. V was pared by 0 bases and J by 5 bases, with 9 bases of the junction left unmatched. The CDR3 here is CASSLAPLGTSVDTQYF. Written as DNA, the CDR3 is TGCGCCAGCAGCTTGGCCCCCCTAGGGACTAGCGTAGATACGCAGTATTTT.

This chain connects TRBV19 to TRBJ1-4; no clear D gene. The germline V and J ends were trimmed by 0 bases and 1 base, with 9 bases remaining between them. The CDR3 is 16 residues long. CDR1 is LNHDA and CDR2 is SQIVND in the germline V gene (reference sequence). CDR3 amino acids: CASSIDPAVTNEKLFF. The CDR3 DNA reads TGTGCCAGTAGTATAGATCCCGCGGTAACTAATGAAAAACTGTTTTTT.

The genes are TRBV4-2 and TRBJ2-2; TRBD1 aligns across 7 bases. The length of the CDR3 is 17 residues. The germline V gene has CDR1 LGHNA and CDR2 YNFKEQ. The junction had 8 bases not matched to a gene; V was cut back by 2 bases and J by 2 bases. CDR3 loop: CASSQQDRDDNTGELFF. The CDR3 DNA is TGTGCCAGCAGCCAACAAGACAGGGATGACAACACCGGGGAGCTGTTTTTT.

J is TRBJ1-6 and V is TRBV28, with 8 bases identical to TRBD1. The ends lost 3 bases at V and 9 bases at J; junction bases unmatched: 4. Germline-derived CDR1 and CDR2 are MDHEN and SYDVKM. CDR3 length: 14 amino acids. The CDR3 coding sequence is TGTGCCAGCAGTTTTTACAGGGGGACTTCACCCCTCCACTTT. This translates into CASSFYRGTSPLHF. The whole variable domain, remainder taken from reference TRBV28 and TRBJ1-6, is DVKVTQSSRYLVKRTGEKVFLECVQDMDHENMFWYRQDPGLGLRLIYFSYDVKMKEKGDIPEGYSVSREKKERFSLILESASTNQTSMYLCASSFYRGTSPLHFGNGTRLTVT.

V gene TRBV5-8 combines with J gene TRBJ2-5; 15 nucleotides match TRBD2. Germline V gene sequence: CDR1 SGHTS, CDR2 YDEGEE. The ends lost 4 bases at V and 0 bases at J; junction bases unmatched: 4. This CDR3 region has 17 residues. The CDR3 DNA is TGTGCCAGCAGCCCCGGGACTAGCGGGGGGTACCAAGAGACCCAGTACTTC. As protein: CASSPGTSGGYQETQYF.

The genes are TRBV19 and TRBJ2-1; 15 nucleotides agree with TRBD2. CDR3 length: 17 amino acids. J lost 4 bases, V lost 6 bases, and 7 bases had no gene match. The V gene's germline CDR1 is LNHDA and CDR2 SQIVND (reference sequence). CDR3 sequence reads: CASRGLAGGEPYNEQFF. The CDR3, as DNA: TGTGCCAGTAGGGGACTAGCGGGGGGAGAGCCTTACAATGAGCAGTTCTTC.

This sequence joins TRBV3-1 (or the pseudogene TRBV3-2) and TRBJ2-3; TRBD2 aligns across 11 bases. This CDR3 region has 22 residues. J was trimmed by 0 bases and V by 0 bases; bases with no gene match: 17. Per the germline V gene, CDR1 is LGHDT and CDR2 is YNNKEL (reference sequence). Here the CDR3 reads CASSQDPLPRLAGGTSTDTQYF. The DNA of the CDR3 is TGTGCCAGCAGCCAAGACCCTCTACCTAGGCTAGCGGGGGGCACTAGCACAGATACGCAGTATTTT.

This chain uses TRBV19 with TRBJ1-1; D may be TRBD1 (6 bases). Germline V CDR1 and CDR2: LNHDA, SQIVND (reference sequence). This CDR3 comprises 12 residues. Trimming took 7 bases from V and 5 from J, leaving 11 bases between them. The CDR3 spells CASIYRDTEAFF. The CDR3, as DNA: TGTGCCAGTATTTACAGGGATACTGAAGCTTTCTTT.

This rearrangement joins TRBV2 to TRBJ1-1; D gene ambiguous. From germline, CDR1 is SNHLY and CDR2 FYNNEI. The CDR3 has 13 amino acids. The V end was cut by 8 bases, the J end by 1 base, with 11 bases between. CDR3 protein: CASVRDSNTEAFF. The CDR3 region has the DNA TGTGCCAGCGTGCGGGATTCGAACACTGAAGCTTTCTTT.

V usage is TRBV7-2 and J usage is TRBJ1-6; D is unresolved. Germline V gene data show CDR1 as SGHTA and CDR2 as FQGNSA. Deletions cut 4 bases from V and 8 bases from J, with 12 bases between. The CDR3 extends over 14 amino acids. CDR3 bases: TGTGCCAGCAGCTACTGGGGTAGCGATTCACCCCTCCACTTT. Residues: CASSYWGSDSPLHF. Full variable domain (outside the CDR3, taken from reference TRBV7-2 and TRBJ1-6): GAGVSQSPSNKVTEKGKDVELRCDPISGHTALYWYRQSLGQGLEFLIYFQGNSAPDKSGLPSDRFSAERTGGSVSTLTIQRTQQEDSAVYLCASSYWGSDSPLHFGNGTRLTVT.

This chain joins TRBV7-2 and TRBJ2-5; D possibly corresponds to TRBD1 (6 bases). This CDR3 has 13 residues. The germline V gene encodes CDR1 SGHTA and CDR2 FQGNSA. V was trimmed by 7 bases and J by 1 base, leaving 10 bases between them. CDR3 loop: CASTGQIQETQYF. The CDR3 region has the DNA TGTGCCAGCACTGGACAGATCCAAGAGACCCAGTACTTC.

This clone was picked up a small number of times. The same CDR3 also results from other DNA sequences found in this sample. The chain joins TRBV19 to TRBJ2-7; TRBD1 aligns across 8 bases. The CDR3 has 15 amino acids. Per germline, CDR1 LNHDA and CDR2 SQIVND (reference sequence). With 7 bases clipped from V and 0 bases from J, the junction kept 8 bases outside the gene matches. CDR3 in amino acids: CASTPGTGGSYEQYF. DNA for the CDR3: TGTGCCAGTACCCCCGGGACAGGAGGCTCCTACGAGCAGTACTTC.

J is TRBJ2-1 and V is TRBV7-2; possible D gene TRBD2, 5 bases. Trimming left V 5 bases short and J 3 bases short, with 11 bases between. Germline assignment: CDR1 SGHTA and CDR2 FQGNSA. The CDR3 contains 14 residues. In nucleotides, the CDR3 is TGTGCCAGCAGCCCAAAGCGGAACTACAATGAGCAGTTCTTC. Amino acid sequence: CASSPKRNYNEQFF.

This sequence joins TRBV5-4 and TRBJ1-2, with D perhaps matching TRBD1 (6 bases). Deletions cut 4 bases from V and 3 bases from J, with 10 bases between. The CDR3 loop spans 13 amino acids. CDR1 is SGHNT and CDR2 is YYREEE in the germline V gene (reference sequence). The CDR3, as DNA: TGTGCCAGCAGCCGGGGGGCAGACTATGGCTACACCTTC. Amino acid sequence: CASSRGADYGYTF.

The chain links TRBV7-2 to TRBJ1-6, with 10 bases identical to TRBD1. The J segment lost 8 bases and the V segment lost 5 bases, leaving 3 bases of the junction unmatched. Germline CDR1 SGHTA, CDR2 FQGNSA. This CDR3 is built from 14 residues. The CDR3 region is CASSMGQGYSPLHF. The DNA of the CDR3 is TGTGCCAGCAGCATGGGACAGGGGTATTCACCCCTCCACTTT.

A note on this clone: An end of the junction differs from the germline gene, which may be a read error. The CDR3 nucleotides read TGTGCTAGCAGCCGGGGGACAGGGATCCAAGACCAGACCCAGTACTTC. Its translation is CASSRGTGIQDQTQYF. The V and J genes are TRBV7-7 and TRBJ2-5; TRBD1 agrees at 9 bases. Germline V gene sequence: CDR1 SSHAT, CDR2 FNYEAQ (reference sequence). The CDR3 consists of 16 residues.

V and J are TRBV28 and TRBJ1-1, with a weak D call TRBD1 (6 bases). Per germline, CDR1 MDHEN and CDR2 SYDVKM. This CDR3 spans 13 amino acids. V gave up 1 base and J gave up 6 bases, with 9 bases separating them. The CDR3 nucleotides read TGTGCCAGCAGTTTATTACAGGGCGCTGAAGCTTTCTTT. Translating gives CASSLLQGAEAFF.

About this clone: Other DNA sequences in the sample encode the same CDR3. This chain joins TRBV18 and TRBJ2-1; 12 positions match TRBD2. Germline CDR1 reads KGHSH; CDR2 reads LQKENI. This CDR3 comprises 14 residues. V trimming: 2 bases; J trimming: 7 bases; junction bases outside the gene matches: 0. The CDR3 here is CASSPTSGGNEQFF. The CDR3 DNA reads TGTGCCAGCTCACCAACTAGCGGGGGGAATGAGCAGTTCTTC. Full variable domain (remainder filled in from reference TRBV18 and TRBJ2-1): NAGVMQNPRHLVRRRGQEARLRCSPMKGHSHVYWYRQLPEEGLKFMVYLQKENIIDESGMPKERFSAEFPKEGPSILRIQQVVRGDSAAYFCASSPTSGGNEQFFGPGTRLTVL.

V gene TRBV4-3 combines with J gene TRBJ2-3; D perhaps matches TRBD2 (6 bases). V was trimmed by 1 base and J by 5 bases, leaving 13 bases between them. The germline gives CDR1 LGHNA, CDR2 YSLEER. The CDR3 consists of 15 residues. The CDR3 DNA reads as TGCGCCAGCAGCCAAGGGTCCCTGGGGGGAGATACGCAGTATTTT. Its protein is CASSQGSLGGDTQYF.

The chain employs TRBV6-5 and TRBJ1-1; TRBD1 matches at 8 bases. CDR3 length: 13 residues. The junction had 6 bases not matched to a gene; V was cut back by 6 bases and J by 6 bases. CDR1 and CDR2 (germline): MNHEY, SVGAGI. CDR3 loop: CASSRQGMAEAFF. In DNA, the CDR3 is TGTGCCAGCAGCAGACAGGGGATGGCTGAAGCTTTCTTT.

The rearrangement joins TRBV7-2 to TRBJ2-4, with D possibly TRBD1 on 6 matching bases. V was shortened by 2 bases and J by 5 bases, with 13 bases between the two germline ends. CDR1 is SGHTA, CDR2 FQGNSA, per germline. The CDR3 contains 15 residues. CDR3 coding DNA: TGTGCCAGCAGCTTACAAGGGGGAGCGGAAAACATTCAGTACTTC. The encoded protein is CASSLQGGAENIQYF.

This clone was seen a single time. The rearrangement uses TRBV10-3 and TRBJ1-5; D call uncertain. CDR1 is ENHRY, CDR2 SYGVKD, per germline. The CDR3 has 14 amino acids. V lost 2 bases, J lost 4 bases, and 9 bases lay in between. The CDR3 here is CAISEDGINQPQHF. The CDR3, as DNA: TGTGCCATCAGTGAGGACGGGATAAATCAGCCCCAGCATTTT.

This sequence joins TRBV3-1 (or the pseudogene TRBV3-2) and TRBJ2-7; D unclear. Germline values: CDR1 LGHDT, CDR2 YNNKEL (reference sequence). The V gene lost 1 base and the J gene lost 4 bases, with 8 bases spanning the gap. This CDR3 is built from 13 residues. The CDR3 is CASSQGHLYEQYF. The CDR3 DNA reads as TGTGCCAGCAGCCAAGGCCACCTATACGAGCAGTACTTC.